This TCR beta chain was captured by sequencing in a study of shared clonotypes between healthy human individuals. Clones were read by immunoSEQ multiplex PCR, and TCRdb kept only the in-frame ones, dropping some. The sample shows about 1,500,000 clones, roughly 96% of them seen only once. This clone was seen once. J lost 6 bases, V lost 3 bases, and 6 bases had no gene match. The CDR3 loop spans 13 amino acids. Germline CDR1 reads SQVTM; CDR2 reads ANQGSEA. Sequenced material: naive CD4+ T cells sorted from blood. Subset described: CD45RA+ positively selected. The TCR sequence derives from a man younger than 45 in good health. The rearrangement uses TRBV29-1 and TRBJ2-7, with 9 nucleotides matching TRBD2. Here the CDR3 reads CSVEEGLASEQYF. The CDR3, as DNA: TGCAGCGTTGAGGAGGGACTAGCAAGCGAGCAGTACTTC.